One and the same sample provided the 31 T cell receptor beta chains below, sequenced in a study of cytomegalovirus exposure and HLA in healthy donors. TCRdb's table, derived via immunoSEQ multiplex PCR, lists solely in-frame clones and lacks some. The table lists 250,000 to 300,000 clones, about 86% of them singletons. Specimen: PBMCs. These receptors all stem from a woman aged 18 to 35 in good health and CMV-seronegative.

V gene TRBV4-2 combines with J gene TRBJ2-5, with 8 bases that match TRBD2. V lost 4 bases, J lost 5 bases, and 15 bases stayed unmatched. Germline V gene sequence: CDR1 LGHNA, CDR2 YNFKEQ. The CDR3 covers 17 residues. As DNA, the CDR3 is TGTGCCAGCAGCCTAGTGTTGAGTCGGGAGGGCGTCGAGACCCAGTACTTC. Translation: CASSLVLSREGVETQYF.

The chain uses TRBV12-5 and TRBJ2-6, with a weak D call TRBD1 (5 bases). V shed 4 bases and J shed 3 bases, with 13 bases lying between them. The CDR3 runs to 16 residues. Germline assignment: CDR1 LGHNT and CDR2 FRNRAP. CDR3 residues: CASGSSQGDGANVLTF. The CDR3 coding sequence is TGTGCTAGTGGTTCTTCTCAAGGGGATGGGGCCAACGTCCTGACTTTC.

This clone was picked up one time. The chain employs TRBV25-1 and TRBJ2-2, with D possibly being TRBD2 (5 bases). The CDR3 contains 14 residues. CDR1 and CDR2 from the germline V gene are MGHDK and SYGVNS. Trimming cost V 5 bases and J 6 bases, with 13 bases left between them. In DNA, the CDR3 is TGTGCCAGCAGTTCTACTAGTAACCCCGGGGAGCTGTTTTTT. It codes for CASSSTSNPGELFF.

This chain connects TRBV15 to TRBJ1-5; 9 bases agree with TRBD1. The CDR3 length is 17 residues. V was pared by 3 bases and J by 2 bases, with 8 bases of the junction left unmatched. Per the germline V gene, CDR1 is LNHNV and CDR2 is YYDKDF (reference sequence). The CDR3 reads CATSSDRQGGGNQPQHF. The CDR3 coding sequence is TGTGCCACCAGCAGCGACAGACAGGGGGGTGGCAATCAGCCCCAGCATTTT.

The chain is built from TRBV30 and TRBJ1-5; 8 bases fit TRBD1. Per germline, CDR1 GTSNPN and CDR2 SVGIG (reference sequence). This CDR3 comprises 13 residues. The J segment lost 6 bases and the V segment lost 5 bases, leaving 6 bases of the junction unmatched. In DNA, the CDR3 is TGTGCCTGGGGACAGGGTAGGGGTCAGCCCCAGCATTTT. Translation gives CAWGQGRGQPQHF. Based on the CDR3 plus reference TRBV30 and TRBJ1-5, the full variable domain is SQTIHQWPATLVQPVGSPLSLECTVEGTSNPNLYWYRQAAGRGLQLLFYSVGIGQISSEVPQNLSASRPQDRQFILSSKKLLLSDSGFYLCAWGQGRGQPQHFGDGTRLSIL.

This chain uses TRBV9 with TRBJ2-1; 8 nucleotides line up with TRBD1. V lost 4 bases, J lost 10 bases, and 13 bases stayed unmatched. CDR3 size: 15 residues. The germline V gene has CDR1 SGDLS and CDR2 YYNGEE. The CDR3 here is CASSLPGTGTDEQFF. CDR3 bases: TGTGCCAGCAGCCTTCCCGGGACAGGTACGGACGAGCAGTTCTTC.

The chain uses TRBV19 and TRBJ2-1, with TRBD2 identical over 10 bases. Germline CDR1 is LNHDA and CDR2 is SQIVND (reference sequence). The CDR3 runs to 15 residues. V lost 9 bases and J lost 5; bases outside the gene matches: 10. The CDR3 is CASNKWTSGNNEQFF. The CDR3 DNA follows: TGTGCCAGCAATAAGTGGACTAGCGGAAACAATGAGCAGTTCTTC.

The chain recombines TRBV6-1 with TRBJ1-2, with D maybe TRBD1 (6 bases). The CDR3 length is 11 residues. Germline V gene lookup returns CDR1 MNHNS and CDR2 SASEGT. V lost 8 bases and J 4 bases, leaving 8 bases between the germline ends. The CDR3 here is CASLTGYGYTF. In DNA, the CDR3 is TGTGCCAGCCTGACAGGCTATGGCTACACCTTC.

The V and J genes are TRBV6-5 and TRBJ2-1; tentative D call: TRBD2 (6 bases). Trimming left V 6 bases short and J 4 bases short, with 13 bases between. From germline, CDR1 is MNHEY and CDR2 SVGAGI. The CDR3 has 14 residues. CDR3 protein: CASRRDQTYNEQFF. In DNA, the CDR3 is TGTGCCAGCAGGCGGGACCAGACTTACAATGAGCAGTTCTTC.

The V and J genes are TRBV11-2 and TRBJ1-2, with D possibly TRBD1 on 5 matching bases. The germline gives CDR1 SGHAT, CDR2 FQNNGV. The length of the CDR3 is 13 residues. V lost 5 bases to trimming and J lost 4 bases, with 11 bases between them. The CDR3 is CASSVNQGYGYTF. CDR3 sequence (DNA): TGTGCCAGCAGCGTGAATCAGGGCTATGGCTACACCTTC.

Written as DNA, the CDR3 is TGTGCAAGTCGCCGCGCACGCCGGGACTTAGTAAATGAGCAGTTCTTC. This gives the protein CASRRARRDLVNEQFF. This sequence joins TRBV12-2 and TRBJ2-1; TRBD2, the table's D call, lacks a check against the DNA. TRBV12-2 is a documented pseudogene. The CDR3 covers 16 residues.

This clone was picked up one time. Other DNA variants within this sample encode the same CDR3. J is TRBJ2-6 and V is TRBV5-1, with D possibly TRBD2 on 5 matching bases. V lost 1 base, J lost 0 bases, and 8 bases lay in between. Germline-derived CDR1 and CDR2 are SGHRS and YFSETQ. The CDR3 has 16 amino acids. Written as DNA, the CDR3 is TGCGCCAGCAGCTTGAGCGGTAGCTCTGGGGCCAACGTCCTGACTTTC. It codes for CASSLSGSSGANVLTF.

V gene TRBV5-1 combines with J gene TRBJ2-7, with D possibly being TRBD2 (6 bases). Germline V CDR1 and CDR2: SGHRS, YFSETQ. The CDR3 consists of 15 residues. V was cut by 0 bases and J by 2 bases, with 12 bases left in between. DNA of the CDR3: TGCGCCAGCAGCTTGGAGGAGGGTACAGCCTACGAGCAGTACTTC. This sequence encodes CASSLEEGTAYEQYF.

This clone was seen at least ten times. The chain is built from TRBV10-3 and TRBJ2-7; possible D gene TRBD2, 6 bases. The CDR3 runs 15 residues. Germline CDR1 is ENHRY and CDR2 is SYGVKD. V gave up 0 bases and J gave up 0 bases, with 9 bases separating them. DNA for the CDR3: TGTGCCATCAGTGAGTCGGAGGAGGGCTCCTACGAGCAGTACTTC. Translating it yields CAISESEEGSYEQYF.

This chain joins TRBV18 and TRBJ2-7; perhaps TRBD1 as D (6 bases). The CDR3 has 12 residues. Germline V gene lookup returns CDR1 KGHSH and CDR2 LQKENI. V was clipped by 4 bases and J by 4 bases, with 8 bases between them. This chain's CDR3 is CASSRTEYEQYF. For the CDR3, the DNA is TGTGCCAGCTCACGGACAGAGTACGAGCAGTACTTC.

This chain links TRBV27 with TRBJ2-5; D remains ambiguous. With 3 bases removed from V and 0 bases from J, the gap between germline ends came to 5 bases. Per germline, CDR1 MNHEY and CDR2 SMNVEV (reference sequence). The CDR3 covers 13 residues. Written as DNA, the CDR3 is TGTGCCAGCAGTTTGACTCACCAAGAGACCCAGTACTTC. Translation gives CASSLTHQETQYF.

The rearrangement links TRBV11-2 to TRBJ2-3; the match to TRBD1 covers 9 bases. The V gene's germline CDR1 is SGHAT and CDR2 FQNNGV. CDR3 size: 15 residues. V lost 3 bases, J lost 4 bases, and 5 bases stayed unmatched. The CDR3 reads CASSFLTGGADTQYF. The CDR3 DNA sequence: TGTGCCAGCAGCTTCCTCACAGGGGGCGCAGATACGCAGTATTTT.

The chain joins TRBV28 to TRBJ2-7; 8 nucleotides align to TRBD1. This CDR3 contains 13 residues. After removal of 7 bases from V and 1 base from J, the junction contained 3 bases not matched to a gene. The germline V gene encodes CDR1 MDHEN and CDR2 SYDVKM. The CDR3 region has the DNA TGTGCCAGCATCTACAGGGGGTCCTACGAGCAGTACTTC. Residues: CASIYRGSYEQYF.

The rearrangement uses TRBV5-4 and TRBJ2-7, with D possibly matching TRBD2 (6 bases). The CDR3 has 17 amino acids. Trimming shortened V by 1 base and J by 6 bases, and 23 bases separated the two germline ends. Germline CDR1 SGHNT, CDR2 YYREEE (reference sequence). CDR3 sequence (DNA): TGTGCCAGCAGCTTGTCGATCCTCCGGGAGAGAGTCCCCGAGCAGTACTTC. It specifies CASSLSILRERVPEQYF.

This chain links TRBV5-6 with TRBJ1-6, with a possible D match to TRBD1 (6 bases). The CDR3 is 15 amino acids. Germline CDR1 and CDR2: SGHDT and YYEEEE. V was shortened by 2 bases and J by 3 bases, with 9 bases between the two germline ends. The CDR3 reads CASSLQGGYNSPLHF. In DNA form, the CDR3 reads TGTGCCAGCAGCTTACAGGGCGGCTATAATTCACCCCTCCACTTT. Based on the CDR3 plus reference TRBV5-6 and TRBJ1-6, the full variable domain is DAGVTQSPTHLIKTRGQQVTLRCSPKSGHDTVSWYQQALGQGPQFIFQYYEEEERQRGNFPDRFSGHQFPNYSSELNVNALLLGDSALYLCASSLQGGYNSPLHFGNGTRLTVT.

The rearrangement joins TRBV6-1 to TRBJ2-1, with 11 bases identical to TRBD2. Germline CDR1 is MNHNS and CDR2 is SASEGT. The CDR3 spans 17 residues. J gave up 8 bases and V 2 bases, and 11 bases lay outside the gene matches. CDR3 nucleotides: TGTGCCAGCAGTGAACCATTCGGTAGCGGGAGGGAGGATGAGCAGTTCTTC. This codes for CASSEPFGSGREDEQFF.

V and J are TRBV7-2 and TRBJ2-1; D is ambiguous. The CDR3 is 12 amino acids. From germline, CDR1 is SGHTA and CDR2 FQGNSA. With 3 bases removed from V and 8 bases from J, the gap between germline ends came to 8 bases. The CDR3 here is CASSLAFDEQFF. Here the CDR3 DNA reads TGTGCCAGCAGCTTGGCATTCGATGAGCAGTTCTTC.

V is TRBV9 and J is TRBJ1-2; TRBD1 agrees at 7 bases. The CDR3 length is 15 residues. V lost 4 bases to trimming and J lost 5 bases; unmatched junction nucleotides: 11. Germline V gene lookup returns CDR1 SGDLS and CDR2 YYNGEE. CDR3 in amino acids: CASSFLTGDSYGYTF. The DNA of the CDR3 is TGTGCCAGCAGCTTCCTAACAGGGGATAGTTATGGCTACACCTTC. Supplemented by reference TRBV9 and TRBJ1-2, the full variable domain reads DSGVTQTPKHLITATGQRVTLRCSPRSGDLSVYWYQQSLDQGLQFLIQYYNGEERAKGNILERFSAQQFPDLHSELNLSSLELGDSALYFCASSFLTGDSYGYTFGSGTRLTVV.

The V gene is TRBV7-9, the J gene TRBJ1-4; tentatively, D is TRBD1 (6 bases). Trimming shortened V by 5 bases and J by 6 bases, and 10 bases separated the two germline ends. Germline V gives CDR1 SEHNR, CDR2 FQNEAQ (reference sequence). CDR3 length: 13 residues. The CDR3 DNA reads as TGTGCCAGCAGCGGTAGACAGGATGAAAAACTGTTTTTT. Protein sequence: CASSGRQDEKLFF.

The V call is TRBV7-9, the J call TRBJ2-7, with D maybe TRBD1 (7 bases). Germline assignment: CDR1 SEHNR and CDR2 FQNEAQ (reference sequence). The CDR3 is 14 residues long. V was cut by 3 bases and J by 5 bases, with 14 bases left in between. CDR3 amino acids: CASSLEGAINEQYF. The CDR3 DNA follows: TGTGCCAGCAGCTTGGAGGGGGCGATCAACGAGCAGTACTTC.

This clone has a handful of counts. The J gene is TRBJ1-4, the V gene TRBV28; D remains ambiguous. The germline V gene encodes CDR1 MDHEN and CDR2 SYDVKM. The CDR3 runs 11 residues. Trimming took off 3 bases at V and 13 bases at J, with 9 bases between the two ends. CDR3: CASSFPGRLFF. In DNA, the CDR3 is TGTGCCAGCAGTTTTCCAGGTAGACTGTTTTTT. Full variable domain (outside the CDR3, taken from reference TRBV28 and TRBJ1-4): DVKVTQSSRYLVKRTGEKVFLECVQDMDHENMFWYRQDPGLGLRLIYFSYDVKMKEKGDIPEGYSVSREKKERFSLILESASTNQTSMYLCASSFPGRLFFGSGTQLSVL.

This clone showed up just a few times. The gene calls are TRBV4-3 and TRBJ1-2; D ambiguous. From germline, CDR1 is LGHNA and CDR2 YSLEER. The CDR3 has 12 residues. V was pared by 0 bases and J by 7 bases, with 6 bases between. The CDR3 region has the DNA TGCGCCAGCAGCCAAGATGAGGGTGGCTACACCTTC. As protein: CASSQDEGGYTF.

The CDR3 bases are TGTGCCTGGAGCCCTCCTAGGACAGGAGCACTCAATGAGCAGTTCTTC. Its translation is CAWSPPRTGALNEQFF. The rearrangement links TRBV30 to TRBJ2-1; 7 positions agree with TRBD1. Germline loops: CDR1 GTSNPN, CDR2 SVGIG (reference sequence). The V segment lost 3 bases and the J segment 6 bases; nucleotides outside the gene matches: 14. The CDR3 sequence is 16 residues long.

J is TRBJ2-7 and V is TRBV19; 7 positions match TRBD1. Per germline, CDR1 LNHDA and CDR2 SQIVND (reference sequence). The V segment lost 5 bases and the J segment 3 bases; nucleotides outside the gene matches: 10. The CDR3 runs 15 residues. The CDR3 is CASSFPTPGGYEQYF. CDR3 sequence (DNA): TGTGCCAGTAGTTTCCCAACACCAGGGGGCTACGAGCAGTACTTC.

This clone has a single count. CDR3 nucleotides: TGTGCCAGCAGCTCGATCACAGGGGGATCGGAGACCCAGTACTTC. Translated: CASSSITGGSETQYF. This chain connects TRBV5-4 to TRBJ2-5, with TRBD1 matching 8 bases. This CDR3 has 15 amino acids. J gave up 5 bases and V 3 bases, and 9 bases lay outside the gene matches. Germline values: CDR1 SGHNT, CDR2 YYREEE (reference sequence).

This clone is a singleton in its sample. This chain connects TRBV5-8 to TRBJ1-5; TRBD1 matches 9 bases. CDR1 is SGHTS, CDR2 YDEGEE, per germline. With 4 bases clipped from V and 7 bases from J, the junction kept 6 bases outside the gene matches. The CDR3 consists of 14 residues. CDR3 loop: CASSPGQGEQPQHF. CDR3 nucleotides: TGTGCCAGCAGCCCGGGACAGGGAGAACAGCCCCAGCATTTT.